The clone carrying this T cell receptor (beta chain) was detected only a few times. This record belongs to a study of regulatory T cells in long-lasting Graves disease. The authors built TCR beta libraries using iRepertoire HTBI primers and Arm-PCR of CDR3 regions. TCRdb itself ran the multiplex PCR reads through MiXCR, one entry per CDR3 protein. In the table there are some 490,000 distinct CDR3 sequences, 12% of which are singletons. Specified time point: newly diagnosed GD, antithyroid drugs for less than 3 months. PBMC RNA served as the TCR library source. Tubes containing EDTA received about 9.7 milliliters of drawn peripheral blood. The data were also submitted as part of a second study, on T cells in Graves' hyperthyroidism and ophthalmopathy. Per that study: HTBI primers were employed in a first-round RT-PCR of the TCR CDR3. Ophthalmopathy and stable hyperthyroidism were told apart by a 13 V-J model.

The sequences come from peripheral blood mononuclear cells (PBMCs), collected at new diagnosis, from a patient treated with antithyroid drugs. The sequence was obtained from a woman aged 30 to 39 with Graves disease.

The CDR3: CSAAQGERETQYF. CDR3 DNA sequence: TGCAGTGCGGCACAGGGGGAGAGAGAGACCCAGTACTTC. The V call is TRBV20-1, the J call TRBJ2-5; 8 bases agree with TRBD1. The trim removed 6 bases at V and 4 bases at J, leaving 7 bases unmatched. Germline V gene data show CDR1 as DFQATT and CDR2 as SNEGSKA (reference sequence). The CDR3 is 13 residues long.